This T cell receptor (beta chain) came from a study of T cells in Graves' hyperthyroidism and ophthalmopathy. This clonotype was observed at least ten times. Antigen unknown. General study points: Blood also carried most thyroid clonotypes expanded above 0.001. Model-based prediction identified ophthalmopathy a median around 6.5 months prior to its onset.

RNA transcripts were the template for amplifying TCR beta CDR3 regions. The study used the HTBI primer set for a first-round RT-PCR of the TCR CDR3. TCRdb re-analysed the multiplex PCR reads in MiXCR, keeping a single row per CDR3 protein. The data hold 150,000 or so distinct CDR3 sequences, with over 20% observed a single time. Specimen: blood. This TCR was recovered from a woman in her 50s with Graves' hyperthyroidism that later progressed to Graves' ophthalmopathy.

Here the CDR3 DNA reads TGCGCCAGCAGCTCGCCGACCGGGACAGGGGGCGCGTCCCGCGAGCAGTACTTC. It specifies CASSSPTGTGGASREQYF. The chain is built from TRBV5-1 and TRBJ2-7, with 12 bases lining up with TRBD1. The J segment lost 6 bases and the V segment lost 3 bases, leaving 16 bases of the junction unmatched. This CDR3 region has 18 residues. Looked up from germline, CDR1 is SGHRS and CDR2 is YFSETQ.